This T cell receptor beta chain was identified during a study of early T cells in non-severe SARS-CoV-2 infection. Overall study: Whole-blood bulk RNA, unsorted, was sequenced, and chains were unpaired.

TCRdb re-derived calls from the 5' RACE reads in MiXCR, one entry per CDR3 protein. The table shows more than 35,000 distinct CDR3 sequences, with around 10% occurring only once. Germline lookup yields CDR1 MDHEN and CDR2 SYDVKM. The junction had 10 bases not matched to a gene; V was cut back by 5 bases and J by 6 bases. The CDR3 has 15 amino acids. This clonotype came up many times. Sequencing was carried out using whole blood. The source is an adult who was a healthcare worker with PCR-confirmed SARS-CoV-2 infection or an uninfected control (not recorded which). The rearrangement uses TRBV28 and TRBJ2-7; the match to TRBD1 covers 10 bases. The CDR3 coding sequence is TGTGCCAGCAGTCCACCCCAGACAGGGGGCCTCGAGCAGTACTTC. Encoded protein: CASSPPQTGGLEQYF.